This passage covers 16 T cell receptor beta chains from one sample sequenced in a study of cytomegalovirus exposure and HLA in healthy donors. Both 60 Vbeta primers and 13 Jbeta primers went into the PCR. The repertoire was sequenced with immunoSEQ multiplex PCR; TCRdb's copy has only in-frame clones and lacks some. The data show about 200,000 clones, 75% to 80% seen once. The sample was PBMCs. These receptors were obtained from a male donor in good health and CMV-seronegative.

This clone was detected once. The CDR3: CASSQDLHRGASGANVLTF. The CDR3 coding sequence is TGTGCCAGCAGCCAAGATCTCCACAGGGGGGCCTCTGGGGCCAACGTCCTGACTTTC. The chain uses TRBV14 and TRBJ2-6, with 8 nucleotides matching TRBD1. V gave up 0 bases and J gave up 0 bases; unmatched junction bases: 7. Germline CDR1 and CDR2: SGHDN and FVKESK. The CDR3 has 19 amino acids.

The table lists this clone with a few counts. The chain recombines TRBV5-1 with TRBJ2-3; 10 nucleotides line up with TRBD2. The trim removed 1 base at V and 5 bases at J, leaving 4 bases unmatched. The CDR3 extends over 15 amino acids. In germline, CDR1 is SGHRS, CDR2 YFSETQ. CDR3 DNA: TGCGCCAGCAGCTTGAGAGCGGGGGGGCAAGATACGCAGTATTTT. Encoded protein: CASSLRAGGQDTQYF.

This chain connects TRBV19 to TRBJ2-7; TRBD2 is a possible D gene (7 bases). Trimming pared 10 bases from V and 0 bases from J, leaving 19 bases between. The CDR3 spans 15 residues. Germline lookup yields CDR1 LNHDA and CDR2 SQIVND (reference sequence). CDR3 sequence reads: CATKRGGLSSYEQYF. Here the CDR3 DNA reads TGTGCCACCAAAAGGGGGGGCTTAAGCTCCTACGAGCAGTACTTC.

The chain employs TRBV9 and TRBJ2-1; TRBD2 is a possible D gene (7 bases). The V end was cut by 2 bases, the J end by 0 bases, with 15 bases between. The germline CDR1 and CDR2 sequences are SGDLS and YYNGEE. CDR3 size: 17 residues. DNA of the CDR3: TGTGCCAGCAGCGTCAAGCGGGGCAGGGGCTCCTACAATGAGCAGTTCTTC. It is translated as CASSVKRGRGSYNEQFF.

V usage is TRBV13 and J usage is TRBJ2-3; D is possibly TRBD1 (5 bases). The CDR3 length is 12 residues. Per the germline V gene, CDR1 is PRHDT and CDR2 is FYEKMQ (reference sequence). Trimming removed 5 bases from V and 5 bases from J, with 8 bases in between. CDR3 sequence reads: CASSLRGDTQYF. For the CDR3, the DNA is TGTGCCAGCAGCCTAAGGGGAGATACGCAGTATTTT. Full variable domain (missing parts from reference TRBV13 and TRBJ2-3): AAGVIQSPRHLIKEKRETATLKCYPIPRHDTVYWYQQGPGQDPQFLISFYEKMQSDKGSIPDRFSAQQFSDYHSELNMSSLELGDSALYFCASSLRGDTQYFGPGTRLTVL.

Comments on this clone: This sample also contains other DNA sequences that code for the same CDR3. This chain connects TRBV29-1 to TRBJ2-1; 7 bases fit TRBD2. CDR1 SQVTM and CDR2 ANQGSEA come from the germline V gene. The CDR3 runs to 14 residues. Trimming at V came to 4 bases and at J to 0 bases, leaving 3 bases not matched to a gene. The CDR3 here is CSVGGGSSYNEQFF. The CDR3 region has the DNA TGCAGCGTTGGCGGGGGTTCCTCCTACAATGAGCAGTTCTTC.

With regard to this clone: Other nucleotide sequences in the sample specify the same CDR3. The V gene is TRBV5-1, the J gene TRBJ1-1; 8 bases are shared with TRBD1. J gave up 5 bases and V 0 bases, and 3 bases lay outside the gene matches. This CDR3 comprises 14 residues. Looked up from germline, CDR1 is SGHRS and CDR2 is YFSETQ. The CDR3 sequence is CASSLDRGRTEAFF. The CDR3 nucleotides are TGCGCCAGCAGCTTGGACAGGGGGAGGACTGAAGCTTTCTTT.

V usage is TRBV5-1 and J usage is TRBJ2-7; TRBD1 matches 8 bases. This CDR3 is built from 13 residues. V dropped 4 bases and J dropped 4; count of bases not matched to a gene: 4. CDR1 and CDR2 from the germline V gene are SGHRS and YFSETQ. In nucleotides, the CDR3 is TGCGCCAGCAGCCTCAGGGGGCAGTACGAGCAGTACTTC. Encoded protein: CASSLRGQYEQYF.

CDR3 protein: CASSQIAGGAHNEQFF. The CDR3 nucleotides are TGTGCCAGCAGCCAAATAGCGGGGGGGGCCCACAATGAGCAGTTCTTC. The V and J genes are TRBV4-2 and TRBJ2-1; 11 bases agree with TRBD2. Unmatched junction bases numbered 5, after V lost 2 bases and J lost 5 bases. The CDR3 has 16 amino acids. Germline values: CDR1 LGHNA, CDR2 YNFKEQ.

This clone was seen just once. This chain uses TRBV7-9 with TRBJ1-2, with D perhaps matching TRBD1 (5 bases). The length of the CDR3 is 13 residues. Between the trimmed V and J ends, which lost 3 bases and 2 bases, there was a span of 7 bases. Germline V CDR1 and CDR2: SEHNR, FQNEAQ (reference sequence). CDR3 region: CASSFRQNYGYTF. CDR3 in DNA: TGTGCCAGCAGCTTTCGACAGAACTATGGCTACACCTTC.

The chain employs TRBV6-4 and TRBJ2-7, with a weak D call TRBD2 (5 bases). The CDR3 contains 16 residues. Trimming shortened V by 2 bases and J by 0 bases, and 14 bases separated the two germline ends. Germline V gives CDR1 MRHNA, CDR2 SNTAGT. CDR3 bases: TGTGCCAGCAGTGACAGGTGGACTTCAAACTCCTACGAGCAGTACTTC. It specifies CASSDRWTSNSYEQYF.

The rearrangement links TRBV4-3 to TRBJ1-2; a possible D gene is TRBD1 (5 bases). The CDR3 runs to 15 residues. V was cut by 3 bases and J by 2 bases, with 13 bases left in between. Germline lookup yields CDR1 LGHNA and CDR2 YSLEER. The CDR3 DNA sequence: TGCGCCAGCAGCCACGCCGACAGAGTCAACTATGGCTACACCTTC. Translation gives CASSHADRVNYGYTF.

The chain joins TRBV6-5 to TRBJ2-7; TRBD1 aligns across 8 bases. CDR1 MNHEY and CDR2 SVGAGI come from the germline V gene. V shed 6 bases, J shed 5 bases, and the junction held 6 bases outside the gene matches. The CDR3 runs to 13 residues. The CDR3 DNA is TGTGCCAGCAGGGACAGGGTCTTCAACGAGCAGTACTTC. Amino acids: CASRDRVFNEQYF.

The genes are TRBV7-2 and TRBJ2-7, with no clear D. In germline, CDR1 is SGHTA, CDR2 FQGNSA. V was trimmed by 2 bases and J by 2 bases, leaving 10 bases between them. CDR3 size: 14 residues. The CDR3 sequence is CASSLSIATYEQYF. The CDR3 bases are TGTGCCAGCAGCTTATCCATAGCCACCTACGAGCAGTACTTC.

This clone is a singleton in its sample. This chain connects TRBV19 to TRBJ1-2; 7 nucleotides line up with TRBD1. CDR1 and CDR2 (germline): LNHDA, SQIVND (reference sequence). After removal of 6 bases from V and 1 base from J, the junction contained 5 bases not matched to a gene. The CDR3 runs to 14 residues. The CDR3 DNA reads TGTGCCAGTAGGCCCGGGACAGTTAACTATGGCTACACCTTC. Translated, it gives CASRPGTVNYGYTF.

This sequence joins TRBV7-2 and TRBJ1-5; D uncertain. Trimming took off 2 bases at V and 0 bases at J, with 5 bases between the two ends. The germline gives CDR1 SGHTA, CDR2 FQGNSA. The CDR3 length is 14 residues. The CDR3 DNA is TGTGCCAGCAGCTTAACATTTAGCAATCAGCCCCAGCATTTT. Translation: CASSLTFSNQPQHF.